This paragraph covers one TCR beta chain sequence. Its antigen is not identified. Germline assignment: CDR1 SGHTS and CDR2 YDEGEE. The CDR3 has 11 amino acids. The germline V and J ends were trimmed by 6 bases and 8 bases, with 11 bases remaining between them. This record comes from a study of CD8 T cells in Susac syndrome. Study-wide points: As the study acknowledged, the number of individuals who were part of its TCR sequencing and HLA analysis was relatively small.

RNA in amounts of roughly 0.5 to 1 ug was reverse transcribed with random hexamers. Across 54 Vbeta and 13 Jbeta, immunoSEQ multiplex PCR amplified TCR beta CDR3. One entry per CDR3 protein results from TCRdb running MiXCR on the immunoSEQ multiplex PCR reads. This table holds a few hundred thousand distinct CDR3 sequences, about 85% found once. The multiple sclerosis controls were treatment-naive patients with relapsing-remitting disease that was stable or active. The CD8+ and CD4+ T cells were isolated magnetically using a negative isolation approach, whereas the TEMRA cells were enriched by FACS.

V gene TRBV5-8 combines with J gene TRBJ1-1; no firm D call. Material for sequencing was CD8+ T cells from PBMCs. The sequence was collected from a human donor with multiple sclerosis. The DNA for the CDR3 is TGTGCCAGCACCATCAGCGTGGAAGCTTTCTTT. Protein sequence: CASTISVEAFF.